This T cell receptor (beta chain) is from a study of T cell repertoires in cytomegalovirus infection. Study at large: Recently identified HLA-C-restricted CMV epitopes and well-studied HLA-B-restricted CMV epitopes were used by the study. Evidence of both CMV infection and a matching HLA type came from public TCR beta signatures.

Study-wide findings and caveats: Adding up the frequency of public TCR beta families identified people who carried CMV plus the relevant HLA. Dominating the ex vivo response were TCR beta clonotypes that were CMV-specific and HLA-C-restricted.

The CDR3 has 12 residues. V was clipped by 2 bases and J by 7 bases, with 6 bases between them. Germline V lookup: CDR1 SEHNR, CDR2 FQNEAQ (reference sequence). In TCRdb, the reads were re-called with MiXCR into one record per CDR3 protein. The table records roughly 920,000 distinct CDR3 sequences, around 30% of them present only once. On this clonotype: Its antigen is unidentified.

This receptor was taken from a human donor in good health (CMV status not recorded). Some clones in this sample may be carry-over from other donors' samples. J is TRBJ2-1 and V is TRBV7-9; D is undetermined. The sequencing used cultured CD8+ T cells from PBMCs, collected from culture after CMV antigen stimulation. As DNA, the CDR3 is TGTGCCAGCAGCTTACGGGCTAATGAGCAGTTCTTC. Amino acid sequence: CASSLRANEQFF.